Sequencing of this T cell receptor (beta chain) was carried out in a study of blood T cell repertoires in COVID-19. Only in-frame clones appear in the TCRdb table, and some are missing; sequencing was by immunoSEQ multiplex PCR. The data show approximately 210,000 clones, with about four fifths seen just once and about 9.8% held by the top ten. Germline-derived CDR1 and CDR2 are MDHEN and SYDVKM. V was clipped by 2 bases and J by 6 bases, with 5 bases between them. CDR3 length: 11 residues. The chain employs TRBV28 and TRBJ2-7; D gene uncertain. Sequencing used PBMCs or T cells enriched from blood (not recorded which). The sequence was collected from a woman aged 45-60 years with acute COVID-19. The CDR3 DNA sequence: TGTGCCAGCAGTTTACGGTTCGAGCAGTACTTC. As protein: CASSLRFEQYF.